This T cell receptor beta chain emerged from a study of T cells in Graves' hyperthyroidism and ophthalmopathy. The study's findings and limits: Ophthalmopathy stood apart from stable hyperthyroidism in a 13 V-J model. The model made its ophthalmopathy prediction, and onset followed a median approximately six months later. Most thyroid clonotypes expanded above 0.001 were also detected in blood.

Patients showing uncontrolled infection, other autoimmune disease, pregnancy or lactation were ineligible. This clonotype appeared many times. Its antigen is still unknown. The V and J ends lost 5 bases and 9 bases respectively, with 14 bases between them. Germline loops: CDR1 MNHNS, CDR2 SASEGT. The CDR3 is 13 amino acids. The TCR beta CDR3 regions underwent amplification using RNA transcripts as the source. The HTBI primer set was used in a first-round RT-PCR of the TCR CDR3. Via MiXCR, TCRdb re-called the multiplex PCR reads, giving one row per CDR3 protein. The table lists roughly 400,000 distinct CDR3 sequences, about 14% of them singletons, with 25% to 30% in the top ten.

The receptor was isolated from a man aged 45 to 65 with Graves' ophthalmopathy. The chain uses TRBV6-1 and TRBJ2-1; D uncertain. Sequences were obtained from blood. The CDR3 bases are TGTGCCAGCAGTCAGCCCCCCAGCCCTGAGCAGTTCTTC. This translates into CASSQPPSPEQFF.